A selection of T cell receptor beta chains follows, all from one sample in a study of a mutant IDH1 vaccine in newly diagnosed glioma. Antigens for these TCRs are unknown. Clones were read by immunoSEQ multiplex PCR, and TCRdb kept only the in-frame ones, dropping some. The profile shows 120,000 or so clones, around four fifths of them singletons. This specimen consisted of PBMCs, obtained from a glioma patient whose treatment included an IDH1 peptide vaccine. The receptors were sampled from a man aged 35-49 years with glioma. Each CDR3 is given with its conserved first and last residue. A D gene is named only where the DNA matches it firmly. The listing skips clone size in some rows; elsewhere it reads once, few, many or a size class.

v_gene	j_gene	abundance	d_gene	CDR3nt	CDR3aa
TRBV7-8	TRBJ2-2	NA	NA	TGTGCCAGCAGCTTCGTTGGCACCGGGGAGCTGTTTTTT	CASSFVGTGELFF
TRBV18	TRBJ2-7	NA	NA	TGTGCCAGCTCACCTAGAAGCTACGAGCAGTACTTC	CASSPRSYEQYF
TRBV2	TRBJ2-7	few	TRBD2	TGTGCCAGAGGACTAGCGGGAGAACACGAGCAGTACTTC	CARGLAGEHEQYF
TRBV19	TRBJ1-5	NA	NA	TGTGCCAGTAGTATACAGGCGGCGAGCAATCAGCCCCAGCATTTT	CASSIQAASNQPQHF
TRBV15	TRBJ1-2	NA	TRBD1	TGTGCCACCAGCAGAGATACCCCAGGAGGGGGCAATGGCTACACCTTC	CATSRDTPGGGNGYTF
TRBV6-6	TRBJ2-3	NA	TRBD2	TGTGCCAGCAGTTGGGGACTAGCGGGAGGGCCTGATACGCAGTATTTT	CASSWGLAGGPDTQYF
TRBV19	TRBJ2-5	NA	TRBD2	TGTGCCAGTAGGAGGAAAGCGGGAGGGGAGACCCAGTACTTC	CASRRKAGGETQYF
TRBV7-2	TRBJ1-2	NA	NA	TGTGCCAGCACTCGCGCGGGGGTCTATGGCTACACCTTC	CASTRAGVYGYTF
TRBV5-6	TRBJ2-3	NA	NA	TGTGCCAGCAGCTCTATAATGGAAGGGGAAGATACGCAGTATTTT	CASSSIMEGEDTQYF
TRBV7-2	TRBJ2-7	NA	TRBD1	TGTGCCAGCAGCTTTGCCTTGACAGGGGTCTACGAGCAGTACTTC	CASSFALTGVYEQYF
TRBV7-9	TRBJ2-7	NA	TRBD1	TGTGCCAGCAGCGCGAAAGACAGGGTACCACTGGGGGAGCAGTACTTC	CASSAKDRVPLGEQYF
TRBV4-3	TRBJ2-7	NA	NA	TGCGCCAGCAGCCAAGGGGACCCGTCCTACGAGCAGTACTTC	CASSQGDPSYEQYF
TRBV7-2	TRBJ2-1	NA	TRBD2	TGTGCCAGCAGCCAGAAGCGGGGGGGCAGGAATGAGCAGTTCTTC	CASSQKRGGRNEQFF
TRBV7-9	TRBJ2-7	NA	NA	TGTGCCAGCAGCTTGGGTGCGGCGGGGTCGGCCTACGAGCAGTACTTC	CASSLGAAGSAYEQYF
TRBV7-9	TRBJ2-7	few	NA	TGTGCCAGCAGCTTTGGGGCCACCTACGAGCAGTACTTC	CASSFGATYEQYF
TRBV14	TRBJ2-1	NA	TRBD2	TGTGCCAGCAGCCAAAAGAGTTTGCCGGGACTAGCGGGTTACAATGAGCAGTTCTTC	CASSQKSLPGLAGYNEQFF
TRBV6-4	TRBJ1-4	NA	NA	TGTGCCAGCAGTCTGAGTAATGAAAAACTGTTTTTT	CASSLSNEKLFF
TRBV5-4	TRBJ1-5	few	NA	TGTGCCAGCAGCTTGGGAGGGATCAATCAGCCCCAGCATTTT	CASSLGGINQPQHF
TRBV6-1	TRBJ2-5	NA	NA	TGTGCCAGCAGTGAACGTGGAGTTGGGGAGACCCAGTACTTC	CASSERGVGETQYF
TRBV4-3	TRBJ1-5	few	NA	TGCGCCAGCAGCCAGTGGGTGGGACTATCGGAGCCCCAGCATTTT	CASSQWVGLSEPQHF
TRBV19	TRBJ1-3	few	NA	TGTGCCAGTAGACGGGACTCTGGAAACACCATATATTTT	CASRRDSGNTIYF
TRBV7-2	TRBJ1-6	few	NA	TGTGCCAGCAGCTTAGTGTGGAATTCACCCCTCCACTTT	CASSLVWNSPLHF
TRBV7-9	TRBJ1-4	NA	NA	TGTGCCAGCAGCTTACTTGGTCGAGGTAATAATGAAAAACTGTTTTTT	CASSLLGRGNNEKLFF
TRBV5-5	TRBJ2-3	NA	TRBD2	TGTGCCAGCAGCTTTAGCGGGAGCGCAGATACGCAGTATTTT	CASSFSGSADTQYF
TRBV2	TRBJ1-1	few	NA	TGTGCCAGCAGGCCCGGGACGGTGAACACTGAAGCTTTCTTT	CASRPGTVNTEAFF
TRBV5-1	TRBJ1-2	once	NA	TGCGCCAGCAGCCTACCGGGGAATGGGGGCTACACCTTC	CASSLPGNGGYTF
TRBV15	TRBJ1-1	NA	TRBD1	TGTGCCACTATGGGACAGGGATTGAACGCTGAAGCTTTCTTT	CATMGQGLNAEAFF
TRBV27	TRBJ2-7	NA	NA	TGTGCCAGCAGCTCCCGGGCGGCGGTCTACGAGCAGTACTTC	CASSSRAAVYEQYF
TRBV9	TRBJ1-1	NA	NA	TGTGCCAGCAGCGTAGGAACCTTAGGGAACACTGAAGCTTTCTTT	CASSVGTLGNTEAFF
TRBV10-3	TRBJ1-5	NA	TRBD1	TGTGCCATCAGTGGGGCAGGGGGTCAGCCCCAGCATTTT	CAISGAGGQPQHF
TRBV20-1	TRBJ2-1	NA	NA	TGCAGTGGCCGCGTATACAATGAGCAGTTCTTC	CSGRVYNEQFF
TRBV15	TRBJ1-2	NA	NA	TGTGCCACCAGCAGAGATATGGGGGGGAATTTTGAATACACCTTC	CATSRDMGGNFEYTF
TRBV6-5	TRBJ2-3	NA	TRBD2	TGTGCCAGCAGCTCCCTCGGGGACTACACAGATACGCAGTATTTT	CASSSLGDYTDTQYF
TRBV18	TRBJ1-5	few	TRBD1	TGTGCCAGCTCACCCTCGCAGGGGGCGCAGAGCAATCAGCCCCAGCATTTT	CASSPSQGAQSNQPQHF
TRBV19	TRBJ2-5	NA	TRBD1	TGTGCCAGTAGGGACAGGGAAGAGACCCAGTACTTC	CASRDREETQYF
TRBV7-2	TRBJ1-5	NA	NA	TGTGCCAGCAGCTTAGATTTGGGGGACAATCAGCCCCAGCATTTT	CASSLDLGDNQPQHF
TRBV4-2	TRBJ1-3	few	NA	TGTGCCAGCAGCCAAGAAGGAAGCTCTGGAAACACCATATATTTT	CASSQEGSSGNTIYF
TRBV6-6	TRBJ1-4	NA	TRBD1	TGTGCCAGCAGTCAAACCGGGACAGGGTATGAAAAACTGTTTTTT	CASSQTGTGYEKLFF
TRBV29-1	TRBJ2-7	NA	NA	TGCAGCGTTGTCCGCGGGACCTACGAGCAGTACTTC	CSVVRGTYEQYF
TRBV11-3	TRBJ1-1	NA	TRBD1	TGTGCCAGCAGCTTAGGGACAGGGCAAGCTTTCTTT	CASSLGTGQAFF
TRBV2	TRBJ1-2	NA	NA	TGTGCCAGCAGTGGCGGGGCCTATGGCTACACCTTC	CASSGGAYGYTF
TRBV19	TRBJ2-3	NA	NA	TGTGCCAGTAGTCCGAGAGTGGGGCGAGGGACAGATACGCAGTATTTT	CASSPRVGRGTDTQYF
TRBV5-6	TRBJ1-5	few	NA	TGTGCCAGCAGCTTTGGCCAGGTCAATCAGCCCCAGCATTTT	CASSFGQVNQPQHF
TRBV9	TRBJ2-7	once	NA	TGTGCCAGCAGCCCCGGCGGCTACGAGCAGTACTTC	CASSPGGYEQYF
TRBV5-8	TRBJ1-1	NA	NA	TGTGCCAGCAGCTACGGTGGTACTGAAGCTTTCTTT	CASSYGGTEAFF
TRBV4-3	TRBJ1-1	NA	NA	TGCGCCAGCAGCCAAGAGATGGGGGGCAACACTGAAGCTTTCTTT	CASSQEMGGNTEAFF
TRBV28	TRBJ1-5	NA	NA	TGTGCCAGCGTCCGGGACGCGCTTAATCAGCCCCAGCATTTT	CASVRDALNQPQHF
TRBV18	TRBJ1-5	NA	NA	TGTGCCAGCTCAGACTCGAGGTGGGGGATCCAGCCCCAGCATTTT	CASSDSRWGIQPQHF
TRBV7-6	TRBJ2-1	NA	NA	TGTGCCAGCAGCCTCCAAGCCGGGACAATTTACAATGAGCAGTTCTTC	CASSLQAGTIYNEQFF
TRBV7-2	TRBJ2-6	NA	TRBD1	TGTGCCAGCAGCCCCCAGGGGGCAGGGGTCCTCTCTGGGGCCAACGTCCTGACTTTC	CASSPQGAGVLSGANVLTF
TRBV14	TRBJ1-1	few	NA	TGTGCCAGCAGCCTCGGGACGGGAAACACTGAAGCTTTCTTT	CASSLGTGNTEAFF
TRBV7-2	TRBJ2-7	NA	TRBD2	TGTGCCAGCAGCTTATACGTGAGAAGCGGGGGGGGTAGTCCCGAGCAGTACTTC	CASSLYVRSGGGSPEQYF
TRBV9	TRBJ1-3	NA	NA	TGTGCCAGCAGCGTCGGTTCTGGAAACACCATATATTTT	CASSVGSGNTIYF